This TCR beta chain is from a study of technical replicates of blood from a few donors. V lost 9 bases to trimming and J lost 2 bases; unmatched junction nucleotides: 9. Looked up from germline, CDR1 is SEHNR and CDR2 is FQNEAQ (reference sequence). This CDR3 is 14 amino acids long. Assay used: immunoSEQ multiplex PCR; TCRdb lists only in-frame clones, some missing. The sample has 70,000 to 80,000 clones; approximately 96% are singletons. The chain is built from TRBV7-9 and TRBJ2-5, with 7 bases matching TRBD1. Sample: T cells isolated from PBMCs. This receptor was obtained from a human donor in good health. The CDR3 sequence: CASFGGQEQETQYF. The CDR3 DNA reads as TGTGCCAGTTTCGGAGGACAGGAGCAAGAGACCCAGTACTTC. Filled out from reference TRBV7-9 and TRBJ2-5, the complete variable domain reads DTGVSQNPRHKITKRGQNVTFRCDPISEHNRLYWYRQTLGQGPEFLTYFQNEAQLEKSRLLSDRFSAERPKGSFSTLEIQRTEQGDSAMYLCASFGGQEQETQYFGPGTRLLVL.